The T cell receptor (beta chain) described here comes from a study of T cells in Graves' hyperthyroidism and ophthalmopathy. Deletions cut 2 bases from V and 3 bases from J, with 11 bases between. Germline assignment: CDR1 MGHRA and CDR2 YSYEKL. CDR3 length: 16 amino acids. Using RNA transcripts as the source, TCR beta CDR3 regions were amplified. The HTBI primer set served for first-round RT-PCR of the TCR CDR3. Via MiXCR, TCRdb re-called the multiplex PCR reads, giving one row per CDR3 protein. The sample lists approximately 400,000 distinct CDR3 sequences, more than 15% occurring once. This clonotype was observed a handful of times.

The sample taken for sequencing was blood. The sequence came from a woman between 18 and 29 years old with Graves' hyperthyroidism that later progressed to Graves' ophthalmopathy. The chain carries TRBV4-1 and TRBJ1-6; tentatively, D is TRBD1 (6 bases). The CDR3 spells CASSQPGQIYNSPLHF. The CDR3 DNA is TGCGCCAGCAGCCAACCGGGACAAATCTATAATTCACCCCTCCACTTT.